Listed below are T cell receptor beta chains from one sample, sequenced in a study of multiple sclerosis patients with progressive multifocal leukoencephalopathy. Sequencing used immunoSEQ multiplex PCR; TCRdb keeps in-frame clones, though not all of them. This table has around 30,000 clones, 85% to 90% appearing once. This sample comprised PBMCs, obtained from a patient treated with natalizumab. All receptors derive from a human donor with multiple sclerosis. The conserved cysteine and the conserved F or W are not part of the CDR3 here. A row's size may be missing; if present it is once, few, many or a size class.

clone_size v_call cdr3_aa
NA TRBV18 ASSPLGSSYNEQF
NA TRBV7-2 ASSPGRILTEAF
NA TRBV5-1 ASSLQQSSYNEQF
once TRBV6-5 ASSELAAIQQY
NA TRBV4-3 ASSRREGADTQY
NA TRBV7-8 ASSLGVGEQY
once TRBV6-5 ASSYSGIGNTEAF
NA TRBV7-9 ASSPAGTVPNYGYT
NA TRBV2 ASSEGGQISGNTIY
NA TRBV6-1 ASTRGIYEQY
NA TRBV7-9 ASSPPSGSQTEAF
NA TRBV10-3 ATRGADGNEQF
NA TRBV5-4 ASSSGQGLGKNEQF
NA TRBV4-2 ASSQDPGSEAF
few TRBV10-3 AISGSSSYEQY
NA TRBV28 ASRKGRSNTEAF
NA TRBV7-2 ASSFLEEQF
NA TRBV7-8 ASSLGLGVELF
once TRBV11-2 ASSQTTGPETQY
NA TRBV5-1 ASSLRTSGSPLDEQY
NA TRBV7-9 ASSQAGATYEQY
NA TRBV19 ASSISGELF
NA TRBV6-5 ASSGGLAGGEQY
NA TRBV5-8 ASSLEGSGANVLT
NA TRBV7-7 ASSLAGGSGNTIY